This is a list of T cell receptor beta chains from one sample in a study of cytomegalovirus exposure and HLA in healthy donors. The repertoire was sequenced with immunoSEQ multiplex PCR; TCRdb's copy has only in-frame clones and lacks some. Among some 150,000 clones, 82% were seen once, and the ten largest hold about 6.4%. The sequencing input was PBMCs. These receptors were taken from a woman between 50 and 59 years old in good health and CMV-seropositive. Each CDR3 is given with its conserved first and last residue. The D gene is left open where the match is weak. A clone size is listed for some rows: how often the clone was seen (once, few, many), or a class if it is expanded.

CDR3: CASSVATGGEQFF; DNA: TGTGCCAGCAGCGTAGCTACGGGGGGCGAGCAGTTCTTC; D: .; J: TRBJ2-1; V: TRBV9; size: once
CDR3: CASSSGLSYEQYF; DNA: TGTGCCAGCAGCTCGGGACTTTCTTACGAGCAGTACTTC; D: .; J: TRBJ2-7; V: TRBV5-4; size: once
CDR3: CASSLNQPQHF; DNA: TGTGCCAGCAGTTTAAATCAGCCCCAGCATTTT; D: .; J: TRBJ1-5; V: TRBV5-4; size: .
CDR3: CASSDPLYRSYGYTF; DNA: TGTGCCAGCAGTGATCCCCTATACAGGTCTTACGGCTACACCTTC; D: .; J: TRBJ1-2; V: TRBV6-1; size: .
CDR3: CASSDRGYNYGYTF; DNA: TGTGCCAGCAGCGACCGGGGGTATAACTATGGCTACACCTTC; D: .; J: TRBJ1-2; V: TRBV21-1; size: few
CDR3: CASSINRGRAFF; DNA: TGTGCCAGCAGCATCAACAGGGGGCGAGCTTTCTTT; D: TRBD1; J: TRBJ1-1; V: TRBV11-2; size: once
CDR3: CASSFWAAPYEQYF; DNA: TGTGCCAGCAGTTTCTGGGCCGCACCCTACGAGCAGTACTTC; D: .; J: TRBJ2-7; V: TRBV27; size: .
CDR3: CASSSSGGADEQFF; DNA: TGTGCCAGCAGCTCTAGCGGGGGGGCGGATGAGCAGTTCTTC; D: TRBD2; J: TRBJ2-1; V: TRBV7-9; size: .
CDR3: CAWSRGTGESGYTF; DNA: TGTGCCTGGAGTCGGGGGACTGGGGAATCTGGCTACACCTTC; D: .; J: TRBJ1-2; V: TRBV30; size: .
CDR3: CSVEDRSSYEQYF; DNA: TGCAGCGTTGAAGATAGAAGCTCCTACGAGCAGTACTTC; D: .; J: TRBJ2-7; V: TRBV29-1; size: once
CDR3: CASSIGGAKGTEAFF; DNA: TGTGCCAGTAGTATTGGGGGCGCGAAGGGGACTGAAGCTTTCTTT; D: .; J: TRBJ1-1; V: TRBV19; size: .
CDR3: CGGGDTNEKLFF; DNA: TGCGGGGGAGGGGATACTAATGAAAAACTGTTTTTT; D: .; J: TRBJ1-4; V: TRBV29-1; size: .
CDR3: CASSVLQGLGEKLFF; DNA: TGTGCCAGCAGTGTCCTACAGGGGTTAGGTGAAAAACTGTTTTTT; D: TRBD1; J: TRBJ1-4; V: TRBV6-1; size: .
CDR3: CAWSPNRERAEAFF; DNA: TGTGCCTGGAGCCCTAACAGGGAGAGGGCTGAAGCTTTCTTT; D: .; J: TRBJ1-1; V: TRBV30; size: .
CDR3: CASSFSGLAGPYNEQFF; DNA: TGTGCCAGCAGCTTCTCGGGACTAGCGGGGCCCTACAATGAGCAGTTCTTC; D: TRBD2; J: TRBJ2-1; V: TRBV7-9; size: .
CDR3: CASSERGYGYTF; DNA: TGTGCCAGCAGTGAGCGCGGCTATGGCTACACCTTC; D: .; J: TRBJ1-2; V: TRBV6-6; size: .
CDR3: CASSIGTGADSGANVLTF; DNA: TGTGCCAGTAGTATTGGGACAGGCGCCGACTCTGGGGCCAACGTCCTGACTTTC; D: TRBD1; J: TRBJ2-6; V: TRBV19; size: .
CDR3: CASADLAGVPRELFF; DNA: TGCGCCAGCGCGGACCTAGCGGGGGTCCCCAGGGAGCTGTTTTTT; D: TRBD2; J: TRBJ2-2; V: TRBV5-1; size: once
CDR3: CASSVGSSGAANYGYTF; DNA: TGTGCCAGCAGCGTAGGTTCCTCAGGGGCGGCTAACTATGGCTACACCTTC; D: .; J: TRBJ1-2; V: TRBV9; size: .
CDR3: CASSPGQGFTYEQYF; DNA: TGTGCCAGCAGTCCTGGACAGGGTTTTACCTACGAGCAGTACTTC; D: TRBD1; J: TRBJ2-7; V: TRBV2; size: .
CDR3: CASSQGSGIGNTIYF; DNA: TGTGCCAGCAGCCAGGGGTCCGGAATTGGAAACACCATATATTTT; D: .; J: TRBJ1-3; V: TRBV7-6; size: few